These 4 T cell receptor beta chains share one sample of origin, sequenced in a study of shared clonotypes between healthy human individuals. The table came from immunoSEQ multiplex PCR; TCRdb's copy has only in-frame clones and leaves some out. The data contain 1.4 million to 1.5 million clones, roughly 96% of them singletons. The sequenced sample consisted of naive CD4+ T cells sorted from blood. Subset in this sample: CD45RA+ positively selected. Receptors originate from a man in his thirties or forties in good health.

As concerns this clone: Other DNA sequences of this sample code for an identical CDR3. The chain employs TRBV9 and TRBJ2-7, with 8 bases matching TRBD2. CDR3 size: 14 residues. The V segment lost 0 bases and the J segment 4 bases; nucleotides outside the gene matches: 3. Germline CDR1 SGDLS, CDR2 YYNGEE. CDR3 amino acids: CASSVDASGYEQYF. The DNA for the CDR3 is TGTGCCAGCAGCGTAGATGCTAGCGGGTACGAGCAGTACTTC.

The rearrangement joins TRBV5-1 to TRBJ2-5, with TRBD1 matching 7 bases. The CDR3 loop spans 14 amino acids. CDR1 SGHRS and CDR2 YFSETQ come from the germline V gene. J gave up 1 base and V 6 bases, and 6 bases lay outside the gene matches. CDR3 DNA: TGCGCCAGCAATATTGGACAGGCCCAAGAGACCCAGTACTTC. Its protein is CASNIGQAQETQYF.

This sequence joins TRBV29-1 and TRBJ1-4; D gene unclear. V lost 4 bases to trimming and J lost 5 bases, with 11 bases between them. The germline CDR1 and CDR2 sequences are SQVTM and ANQGSEA. The CDR3 is made up of 13 amino acids. The CDR3 is CSVVSQNNEKLFF. Here the CDR3 DNA reads TGCAGCGTTGTAAGTCAGAACAATGAAAAACTGTTTTTT.

The rearrangement joins TRBV7-9 to TRBJ2-7; unclear D gene. CDR1 is SEHNR and CDR2 is FQNEAQ in the germline V gene (reference sequence). V was shortened by 10 bases and J by 4 bases, with 5 bases between the two germline ends. This CDR3 has 9 amino acids. The CDR3, as DNA: TGTGCCACCCAGTACGAGCAGTACTTC. This gives the protein CATQYEQYF.